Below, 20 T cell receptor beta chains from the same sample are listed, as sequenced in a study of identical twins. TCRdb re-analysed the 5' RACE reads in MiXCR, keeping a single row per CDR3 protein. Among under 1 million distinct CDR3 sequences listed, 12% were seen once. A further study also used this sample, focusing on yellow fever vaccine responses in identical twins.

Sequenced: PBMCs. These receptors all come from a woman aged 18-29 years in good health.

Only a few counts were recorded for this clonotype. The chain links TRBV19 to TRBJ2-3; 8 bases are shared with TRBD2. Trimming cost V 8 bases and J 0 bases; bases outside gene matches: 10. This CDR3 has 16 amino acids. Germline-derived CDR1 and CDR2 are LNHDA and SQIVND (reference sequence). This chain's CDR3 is CASRKRGGGSTDTQYF. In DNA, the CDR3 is TGTGCCAGTCGCAAACGGGGGGGCGGGAGCACAGATACGCAGTATTTT.

This chain's CDR3 is CAISESLAETNEQFF. CDR3 DNA sequence: TGTGCCATCAGTGAGTCGCTAGCCGAAACCAATGAGCAGTTCTTC. V and J are TRBV10-3 and TRBJ2-1, with D possibly TRBD2 on 5 matching bases. V was clipped by 0 bases and J by 6 bases, with 12 bases between them. The CDR3 length is 15 residues. From germline, CDR1 is ENHRY and CDR2 SYGVKD.

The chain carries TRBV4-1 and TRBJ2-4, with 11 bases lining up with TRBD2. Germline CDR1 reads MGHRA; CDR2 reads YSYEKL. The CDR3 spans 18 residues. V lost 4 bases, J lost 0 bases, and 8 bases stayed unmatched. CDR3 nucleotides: TGCGCCAGCAGCCCGGGACTAGCGGTAATAAGAGCCAAAAACATTCAGTACTTC. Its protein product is CASSPGLAVIRAKNIQYF.

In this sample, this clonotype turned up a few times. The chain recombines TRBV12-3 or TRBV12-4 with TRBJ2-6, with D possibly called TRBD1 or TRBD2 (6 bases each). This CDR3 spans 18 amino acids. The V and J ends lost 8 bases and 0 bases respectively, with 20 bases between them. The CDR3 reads CASAAQGRGTSGANVLTF. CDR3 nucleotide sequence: TGTGCCAGCGCAGCACAGGGCCGGGGGACCTCTGGGGCCAACGTCCTGACTTTC.

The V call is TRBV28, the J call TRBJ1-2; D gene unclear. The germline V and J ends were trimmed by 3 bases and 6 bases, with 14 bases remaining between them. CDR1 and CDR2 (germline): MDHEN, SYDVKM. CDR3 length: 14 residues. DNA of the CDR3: TGTGCCAGCAGTTTTAGTGGGCCCCTCGATGGCTACACCTTC. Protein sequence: CASSFSGPLDGYTF.

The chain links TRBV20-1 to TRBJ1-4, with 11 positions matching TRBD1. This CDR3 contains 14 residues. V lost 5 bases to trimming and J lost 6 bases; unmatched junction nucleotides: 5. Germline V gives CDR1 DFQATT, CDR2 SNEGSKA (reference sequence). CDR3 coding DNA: TGCAGTGCTTCGGACAGGGGGCGAGATGAAAAACTGTTTTTT. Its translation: CSASDRGRDEKLFF.

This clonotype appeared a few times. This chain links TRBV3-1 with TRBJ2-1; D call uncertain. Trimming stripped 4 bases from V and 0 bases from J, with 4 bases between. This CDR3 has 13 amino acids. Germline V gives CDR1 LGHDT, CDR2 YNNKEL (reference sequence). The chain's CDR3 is CASSRHSYNEQFF. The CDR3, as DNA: TGTGCCAGCAGCCGACACTCCTACAATGAGCAGTTCTTC.

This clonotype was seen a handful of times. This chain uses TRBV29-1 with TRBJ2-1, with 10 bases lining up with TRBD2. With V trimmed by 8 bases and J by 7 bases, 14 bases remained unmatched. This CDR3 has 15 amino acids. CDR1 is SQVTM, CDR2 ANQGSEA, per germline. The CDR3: CSIAGGIIINNEQFF. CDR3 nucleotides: TGCAGCATAGCGGGAGGAATAATAATAAATAATGAGCAGTTCTTC.

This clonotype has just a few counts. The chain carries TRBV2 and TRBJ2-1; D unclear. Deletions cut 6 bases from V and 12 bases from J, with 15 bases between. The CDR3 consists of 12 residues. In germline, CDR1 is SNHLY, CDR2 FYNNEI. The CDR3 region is CASRAEDKRQFF. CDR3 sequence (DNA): TGTGCCAGCAGGGCCGAAGACAAGCGGCAGTTCTTC.

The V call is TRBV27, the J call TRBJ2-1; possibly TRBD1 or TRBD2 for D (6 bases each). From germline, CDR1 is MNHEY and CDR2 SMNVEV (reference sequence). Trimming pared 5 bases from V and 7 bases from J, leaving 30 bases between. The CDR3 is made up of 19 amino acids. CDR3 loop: CASSPLGGHGASWGNEQFF. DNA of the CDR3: TGTGCCAGCAGTCCCCTGGGGGGACATGGAGCCTCGTGGGGAAATGAGCAGTTCTTC.

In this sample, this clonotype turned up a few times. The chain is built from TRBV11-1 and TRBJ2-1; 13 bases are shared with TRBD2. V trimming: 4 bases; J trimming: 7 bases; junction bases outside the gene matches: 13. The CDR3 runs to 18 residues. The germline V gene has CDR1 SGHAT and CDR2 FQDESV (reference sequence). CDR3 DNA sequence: TGTGCCAGCAGCTCAACCGGACTAGCGGGAGCCCCAGGGAATGAGCAGTTCTTC. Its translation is CASSSTGLAGAPGNEQFF.

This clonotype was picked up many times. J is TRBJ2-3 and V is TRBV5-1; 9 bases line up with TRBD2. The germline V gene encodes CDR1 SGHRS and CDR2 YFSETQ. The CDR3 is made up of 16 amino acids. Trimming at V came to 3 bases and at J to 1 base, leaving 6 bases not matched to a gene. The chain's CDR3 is CASSSGTSTGTDTQYF. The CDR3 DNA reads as TGCGCCAGCAGCTCCGGGACTAGCACGGGCACAGATACGCAGTATTTT.

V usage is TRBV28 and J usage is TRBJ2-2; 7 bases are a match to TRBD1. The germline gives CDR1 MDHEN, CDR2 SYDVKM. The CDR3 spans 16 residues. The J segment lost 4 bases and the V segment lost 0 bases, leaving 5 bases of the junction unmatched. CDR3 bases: TGTGCCAGCAGTTTATGGACAGGGAAGGGCACCGGGGAGCTGTTTTTT. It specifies CASSLWTGKGTGELFF.

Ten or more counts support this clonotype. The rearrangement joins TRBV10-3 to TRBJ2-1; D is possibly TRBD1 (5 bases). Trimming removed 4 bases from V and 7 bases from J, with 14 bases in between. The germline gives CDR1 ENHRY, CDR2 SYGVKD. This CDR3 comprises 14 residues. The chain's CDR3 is CAISGQGIWNEQFF. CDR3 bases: TGTGCCATCAGTGGCCAGGGTATCTGGAATGAGCAGTTCTTC.

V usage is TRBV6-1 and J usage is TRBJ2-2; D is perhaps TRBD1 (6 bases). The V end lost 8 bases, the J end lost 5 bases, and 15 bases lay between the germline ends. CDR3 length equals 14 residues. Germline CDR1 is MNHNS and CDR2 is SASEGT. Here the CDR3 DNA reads TGTGCCAGCGGACAGACCGCAATAACCGGGGAGCTGTTTTTT. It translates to CASGQTAITGELFF.

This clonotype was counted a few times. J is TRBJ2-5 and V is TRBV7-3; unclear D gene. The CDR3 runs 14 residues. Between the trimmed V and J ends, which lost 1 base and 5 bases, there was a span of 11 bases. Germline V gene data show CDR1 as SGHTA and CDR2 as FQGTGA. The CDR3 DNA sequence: TGTGCCAGCAGCTTAAGAACGGGCTACGAGACCCAGTACTTC. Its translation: CASSLRTGYETQYF.

The CDR3 sequence is CASSISGEGPNRNIQYF. CDR3 nucleotide sequence: TGTGCCAGTAGTATCTCGGGGGAGGGCCCAAACCGGAACATTCAGTACTTC. This chain links TRBV19 with TRBJ2-4, with TRBD2 matching over 7 bases. The ends lost 3 bases at V and 7 bases at J; junction bases unmatched: 15. Looked up from germline, CDR1 is LNHDA and CDR2 is SQIVND (reference sequence). This CDR3 has 17 residues.

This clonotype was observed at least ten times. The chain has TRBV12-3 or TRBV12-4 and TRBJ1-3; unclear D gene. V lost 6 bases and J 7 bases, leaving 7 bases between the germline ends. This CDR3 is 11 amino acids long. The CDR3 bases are TGTGCCAGCAGCCCACGGAACACCATATATTTT. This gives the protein CASSPRNTIYF.

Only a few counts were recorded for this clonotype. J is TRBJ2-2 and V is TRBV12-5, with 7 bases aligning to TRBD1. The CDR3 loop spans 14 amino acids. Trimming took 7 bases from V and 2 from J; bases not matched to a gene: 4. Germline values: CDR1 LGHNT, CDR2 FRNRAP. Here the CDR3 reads CASARDSNTGELFF. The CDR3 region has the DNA TGTGCTAGTGCTCGGGACAGTAACACCGGGGAGCTGTTTTTT. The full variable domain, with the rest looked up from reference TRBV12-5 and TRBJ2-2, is DARVTQTPRHKVTEMGQEVTMRCQPILGHNTVFWYRQTMMQGLELLAYFRNRAPLDDSGMPKDRFSAEMPDATLATLKIQPSEPRDSAVYFCASARDSNTGELFFGEGSRLTVL.

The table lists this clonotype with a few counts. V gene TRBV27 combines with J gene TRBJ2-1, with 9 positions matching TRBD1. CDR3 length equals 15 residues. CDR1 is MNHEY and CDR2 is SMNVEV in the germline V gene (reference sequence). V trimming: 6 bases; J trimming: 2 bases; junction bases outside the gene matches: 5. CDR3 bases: TGTGCCAGCAGAACGGACAGGGGCGCCTACAATGAGCAGTTCTTC. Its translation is CASRTDRGAYNEQFF.